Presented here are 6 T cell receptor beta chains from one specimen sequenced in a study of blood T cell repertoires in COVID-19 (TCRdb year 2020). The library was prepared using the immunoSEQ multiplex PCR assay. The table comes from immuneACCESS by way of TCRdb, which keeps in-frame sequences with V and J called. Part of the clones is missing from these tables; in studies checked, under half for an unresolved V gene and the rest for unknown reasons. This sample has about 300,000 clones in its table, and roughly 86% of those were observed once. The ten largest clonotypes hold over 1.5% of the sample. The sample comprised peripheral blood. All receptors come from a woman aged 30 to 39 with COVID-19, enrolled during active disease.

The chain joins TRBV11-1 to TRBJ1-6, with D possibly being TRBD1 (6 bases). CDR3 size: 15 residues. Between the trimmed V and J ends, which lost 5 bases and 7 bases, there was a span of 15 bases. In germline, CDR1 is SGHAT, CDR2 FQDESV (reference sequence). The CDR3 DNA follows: TGTGCCAGCAGCACCCGACAGGTCAGGAATTCACCCCTCCACTTT. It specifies CASSTRQVRNSPLHF. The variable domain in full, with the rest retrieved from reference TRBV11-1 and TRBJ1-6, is EAEVAQSPRYKITEKSQAVAFWCDPISGHATLYWYRQILGQGPELLVQFQDESVVDDSQLPKDRFSAERLKGVDSTLKIQPAELGDSAMYLCASSTRQVRNSPLHFGNGTRLTVT.

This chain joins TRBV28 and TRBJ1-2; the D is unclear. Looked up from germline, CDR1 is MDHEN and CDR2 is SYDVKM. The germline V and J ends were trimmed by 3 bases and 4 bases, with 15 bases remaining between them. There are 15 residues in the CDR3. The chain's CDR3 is CASSLKRGGSYGYTF. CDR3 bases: TGTGCCAGCAGTTTGAAGCGCGGAGGTAGCTATGGCTACACCTTC.

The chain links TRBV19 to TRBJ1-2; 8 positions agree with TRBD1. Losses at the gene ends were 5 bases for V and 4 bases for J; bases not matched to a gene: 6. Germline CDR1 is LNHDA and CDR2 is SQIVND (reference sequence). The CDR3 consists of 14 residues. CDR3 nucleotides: TGTGCCAGTAGTGCATCCGGGACAGGCTATGGCTACACCTTC. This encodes CASSASGTGYGYTF. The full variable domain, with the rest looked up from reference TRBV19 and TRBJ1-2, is DGGITQSPKYLFRKEGQNVTLSCEQNLNHDAMYWYRQDPGQGLRLIYYSQIVNDFQKGDIAEGYSVSREKKESFPLTVTSAQKNPTAFYLCASSASGTGYGYTFGSGTRLTVV.

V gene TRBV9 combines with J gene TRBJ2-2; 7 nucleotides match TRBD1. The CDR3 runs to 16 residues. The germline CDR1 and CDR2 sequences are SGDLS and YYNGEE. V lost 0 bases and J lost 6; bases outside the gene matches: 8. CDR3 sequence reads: CASSVVVGGAAGELFF. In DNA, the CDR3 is TGTGCCAGCAGCGTAGTTGTAGGGGGCGCAGCCGGGGAGCTGTTTTTT.

Written as DNA, the CDR3 is TGTGCCACCAGTGATTTTGGGGGCCGGTTGGGTGAGCAGTTCTTC. Residues: CATSDFGGRLGEQFF. The chain has TRBV24-1 and TRBJ2-1, with TRBD1 as a possible D gene (6 bases). The CDR3 has 15 residues. V lost 1 base to trimming and J lost 9 bases, with 15 bases between them. CDR1 KGHDR and CDR2 SFDVKD come from the germline V gene.

For the CDR3, the DNA is TGTGCCAGCAGCTTAGTTGGGGGGACTCAAGAGACCCAGTACTTC. Translating gives CASSLVGGTQETQYF. V and J are TRBV7-9 and TRBJ2-5; tentative D call: TRBD2 (6 bases). Deletions cut 1 base from V and 2 bases from J, with 11 bases between. Germline CDR1 reads SEHNR; CDR2 reads FQNEAQ (reference sequence). The CDR3 consists of 15 residues.